Listed here are 2 T cell receptor beta chains from one sample, sequenced in a study of blood T cell repertoires in COVID-19. The repertoire was sequenced with immunoSEQ multiplex PCR; TCRdb's copy has only in-frame clones and lacks some. The sample lists under 300,000 clones; about 86% were seen once. Input material: PBMCs or T cells enriched from blood (not recorded which). The receptor set was obtained from a woman in her 40s with acute COVID-19.

This clone was picked up a small number of times. Other DNA sequences in this sample translate to the same CDR3. This chain uses TRBV7-8 with TRBJ2-3; no definite D call. The V end lost 1 base, the J end lost 3 bases, and 14 bases lay between the germline ends. This CDR3 spans 16 amino acids. CDR1 SGHVS and CDR2 FQNEAQ come from the germline V gene. CDR3: CASSLVTGHSTDTQYF. The CDR3 nucleotides read TGTGCCAGCAGCTTAGTTACGGGTCATTCAACAGATACGCAGTATTTT.

The V gene is TRBV25-1, the J gene TRBJ1-5; D is unclear. V was trimmed by 1 base and J by 9 bases, leaving 10 bases between them. This CDR3 region has 13 residues. Germline V gene data show CDR1 as MGHDK and CDR2 as SYGVNS. CDR3 amino acids: CASSESVVGPQHF. CDR3 nucleotide sequence: TGTGCCAGCAGTGAATCGGTGGTTGGGCCCCAGCATTTT.